This T cell receptor (beta chain) was found in a study of long-term antiretroviral therapy in people with HIV. Overall study results and limits: Compared with controls, HIV repertoires showed narrower CDR3 length ranges. After ART, diversity increased yet remained lower than transplant donor controls.

CDR1 SGHTA and CDR2 FQGNSA come from the germline V gene. The CDR3 contains 15 residues. The ends were cut back, 4 bases at V and 4 bases at J, with 13 bases in the middle. On this clone: Its matching antigen is unknown.

At the survey level, the v3.0 immunoSEQ assay was run. A target of about 35,000-50,000 T-cell genomes per sample was set for sequencing. TCRdb's copy holds only in-frame clones and misses some; the assay was immunoSEQ multiplex PCR. Among about 38,000 clones, 65% to 90% were seen once, and the ten largest hold roughly 5%. This TCR was recovered from a young man with HIV. V gene TRBV7-2 combines with J gene TRBJ1-4, with a tentative D call TRBD1 (6 bases). Sequenced here: unsorted PBMCs, sampled 1.5 years after starting antiretroviral therapy. The CDR3 bases are TGTGCCAGCAGCTCCGGGGGGGGCTATAATGAAAAACTGTTTTTT. Its translation is CASSSGGGYNEKLFF.